The sequence of this T cell receptor beta chain was determined in a study of control samples from healthy donors and cancer patients. TCRdb's table, derived via immunoSEQ multiplex PCR, lists solely in-frame clones and lacks some. The repertoire consists of 70,000 to 75,000 clones, with over 75% occurring once and the leading ten covering around 3.8%. This clone is a singleton in its sample. Sequenced input: blood. The origin of this receptor is a woman aged 45-65 years in good health.

The CDR3 DNA reads TGTGCCACCTCGGGACAGGGATTAGACTATGGCTACACCTTC. Its translation is CATSGQGLDYGYTF. The chain uses TRBV10-3 and TRBJ1-2; 9 bases fit TRBD1. V lost 10 bases and J lost 3; bases outside the gene matches: 9. There are 14 residues in the CDR3. Per the germline V gene, CDR1 is ENHRY and CDR2 is SYGVKD.